Detailed here is one T cell receptor (beta chain). Its antigen specificity is not known. Base quality data are lacking; no much larger clone is found one base away. One collaborating source in Seattle enrolled patients during active infection and followed them longitudinally through the course of disease. The collaborating institutions used their own protocols to collect whole blood in K2EDTA tubes. Collaborator samples were shipped for TCRbeta analysis as frozen whole blood, isolated PBMCs, or DNA extracted from either sample type. This entry comes from a study of blood T cell repertoires in COVID-19 (dated by TCRdb to 2020 to 2022). Regarding the research as a whole: Collaborator samples came from the United States, Italy and Spain and covered acute and convalescent phases of COVID-19. The prospective study material was composed of cDNA or gDNA derived from T cells, B-cell-depleted T cells, or PBMCs. Deeply sampled blood TCRbeta repertoires from subjects exposed to, actively infected with, or recovered from COVID-19 were included in the dataset. The repertoires were made available in a free public database intended to serve as a resource for research on the immune response to SARS-CoV-2. The samples were drawn from two sources: the first 160 participants of the ongoing ImmuneRACE study, and 1,000 to 1,500 subjects contributed by 6 global collaborators. The sample metadata nearly always contained a de-identified subject ID, COVID-19 status, age in years and sex. Where available, HLA class I and class II types were taken from metadata supplied by the sample provider and were not determined by assay-based typing. Paper-wide results and their limitations: The amount of clinical and demographic metadata varied by source and participant and was provided uncurated.

Trimming accounts for 6 bases at V and 2 bases at J, while the number of junction bases matched to no gene is 15. CDR1 and CDR2 (MNHEY, SMNVEV) derive from the germline V gene (reference sequence). CDR3 length: 17 amino acids, cysteine to phenylalanine. Here the CDR3 DNA is all that survives: 51 bases in frame from base 1. The immunoSEQ Assay, a bias-controlled multiplex PCR, was used to amplify TCRbeta CDR3 regions from genomic DNA. From the authors' description of their analysis: Within the assay, amplification of reference gene primers was used to estimate how many nucleated cells each sample contained. To quantify the absolute abundance of each unique TCRbeta CDR3 rearrangement, sequence reads were collapsed and filtered. For each sample, productive Simpson clonality was calculated as the square root of Simpson's diversity index over productive rearrangements. The source is immuneACCESS, and TCRdb retained only in-frame sequences with V and J called. Part of the clones is not carried over; for the studies checked, unresolved V genes explain less than half of this, and the remainder is unexplained. The V and J calls and the clone size are those of that table, but D and trimming were determined from the DNA. Across this sample there are approximately 350,000 clones, with around 86% seen only once. The ten largest clones represent nearly 6.5% of the sample.

The sequence was collected from a woman aged 50 to 60 with COVID-19, enrolled during active disease. The sample consisted of peripheral blood. This sequence uses TRBV27 and TRBJ2-7; TRBD1 lines up with 8 middle nucleotides. Here is the DNA: TGTGCCAGCAGCCCTCAAGGGGCTGGGACAGGAGCCTACGAGCAGTACTTC. Protein translation: CASSPQGAGTGAYEQYF.